One and the same sample provided the 3 T cell receptor beta chains below, sequenced in a study of OX40 agonist ivuxolimab in advanced cancers. Profiling relied on immunoSEQ multiplex PCR, and the TCRdb table lists in-frame clones only, not all of them. The sample has roughly 100,000 clones, approximately 85% seen once. Sequences were derived from CD4+ or CD8+ T cells sorted from blood, sampled in a trial of the OX40 agonist ivuxolimab. These receptors all stem from an adult with an advanced solid tumor such as melanoma, head and neck, liver or kidney cancer.

The chain couples TRBV6-1 to TRBJ1-2; 7 nucleotides agree with TRBD1. The length of the CDR3 is 13 residues. After removal of 6 bases from V and 4 bases from J, the junction contained 5 bases not matched to a gene. Germline V gene data show CDR1 as MNHNS and CDR2 as SASEGT. The CDR3 spells CASRGDRGYGYTF. Here the CDR3 DNA reads TGTGCCAGCAGGGGGGACAGAGGCTATGGCTACACCTTC.

The chain couples TRBV7-3 to TRBJ2-2, with 8 nucleotides matching TRBD2. The germline gives CDR1 SGHTA, CDR2 FQGTGA. Trimming took 3 bases from V and 7 from J; bases not matched to a gene: 4. There are 14 residues in the CDR3. Here the CDR3 reads CASSFSGTGGELFF. The CDR3 DNA is TGTGCCAGCAGCTTTAGCGGGACGGGCGGGGAGCTGTTTTTT. The full variable domain, its missing parts supplied by reference TRBV7-3 and TRBJ2-2, is GAGVSQTPSNKVTEKGKYVELRCDPISGHTALYWYRQSLGQGPEFLIYFQGTGAADDSGLPNDRFFAVRPEGSVSTLKIQRTERGDSAVYLCASSFSGTGGELFFGEGSRLTVL.

The chain is built from TRBV10-2 and TRBJ2-3; the match to TRBD1 covers 7 bases. Trimming at V came to 7 bases and at J to 0 bases, leaving 7 bases not matched to a gene. The CDR3 totals 15 residues. Germline-derived CDR1 and CDR2 are WSHSY and SAAADI. The CDR3 here is CASTPGTESTDTQYF. The CDR3, as DNA: TGCGCCAGCACCCCCGGGACAGAGAGCACAGATACGCAGTATTTT.